This is a list of T cell receptor beta chains from one sample in a study of blood T cell repertoires in COVID-19. Clones were sequenced by immunoSEQ multiplex PCR, and TCRdb holds only the in-frame ones, with some missing. Here the sample spans over 150,000 clones, about 90% being singletons. Sequencing was done on a sample of PBMCs or T cells enriched from blood (not recorded which). These TCRs come from a woman under 30 who had recovered from COVID-19. Each CDR3 is given with its conserved first and last residue. D genes are given only for firm matches. Expanded clones are given a class, and other clones once, few, many or no size at all.

TGTGCCAGCAACACAGGTGTCAATGAGCAGTTCTTC,CASNTGVNEQFF,.,.,TRBV2,TRBJ2-1
TGTGCCAGCAGCTGGCAGACAGGTCCTAACTATGGCTACACCTTC,CASSWQTGPNYGYTF,.,.,TRBV7-2,TRBJ1-2
TGTGCCAGCAGCACCCGGGACAAAGAACAAGAGACCCAGTACTTC,CASSTRDKEQETQYF,.,.,TRBV5-4,TRBJ2-5
TGCGCCAGCAGCCAAGTAGGGGCTAGCGGGGGCTACGAGCAGTACTTC,CASSQVGASGGYEQYF,once,TRBD2,TRBV4-3,TRBJ2-7
TGTGCCAGCAGCCCCGGTAGGAACACCGGGGAGCTGTTTTTT,CASSPGRNTGELFF,.,.,TRBV11-3,TRBJ2-2
TGCAGCGTTGGATCGACTGCAACTAATGAAAAACTGTTTTTT,CSVGSTATNEKLFF,.,.,TRBV29-1,TRBJ1-4
TGCGCCAGCAGCTTGGAGGGGGCGCTATCGACGTCTGAAGCTTTCTTT,CASSLEGALSTSEAFF,.,TRBD1,TRBV5-1,TRBJ1-1
TGTGCCAGCAGCTTAGAGGGGACAGCTAACACTGAAGCTTTCTTT,CASSLEGTANTEAFF,.,TRBD1,TRBV7-6,TRBJ1-1
TGTGCCTGGAGAAAACTAACTAGGGGGGAGACCCAGTACTTC,CAWRKLTRGETQYF,.,.,TRBV30,TRBJ2-5
TGTGCCAGCAGTGGAATTACAGGGACCTATGGCTACACCTTC,CASSGITGTYGYTF,.,.,TRBV2,TRBJ1-2
TGTGCCAGCAGCGTAGGGCCAGGGGATAATAATTCACCCCTCCACTTT,CASSVGPGDNNSPLHF,.,.,TRBV7-6,TRBJ1-6
TGTGCCAGCAGTGCATACCCTGACAGGATATCCCTCGGGGAGCAGTTCTTC,CASSAYPDRISLGEQFF,.,.,TRBV6-2/TRBV6-3,TRBJ2-1
TGTGCCAGCAGCAAGTTTGTATCACTCCTCTACGAGCAGTACTTC,CASSKFVSLLYEQYF,.,.,TRBV21-1,TRBJ2-7
TGTGCCAGCAGAGAGGGACTGAACTCCTACAATGAGCAGTTCTTC,CASREGLNSYNEQFF,.,.,TRBV2,TRBJ2-1
TGTGCCAGCAGTTACTCGATTGGTGCAGGATTAGGTAATCAGCCCCAGCATTTT,CASSYSIGAGLGNQPQHF,.,.,TRBV6-2/TRBV6-3,TRBJ1-5
TGCGCCAGCAGCCAAACCACCGGGACTCTCGGTAGCTCTGGAAACACCATATATTTT,CASSQTTGTLGSSGNTIYF,.,.,TRBV4-1,TRBJ1-3
TGTGCCACCAGTCCTAGCGGGAGGGCGACAGATACGCAGTATTTT,CATSPSGRATDTQYF,.,TRBD2,TRBV24-1,TRBJ2-3
TGTGCCAGCAGTTTATCGCAGGCAACCGGCTATGGCTACACCTTC,CASSLSQATGYGYTF,.,.,TRBV28,TRBJ1-2
TGTGCCAGCTCACCGCGGCAGATACCGAACACTGAAGCTTTCTTT,CASSPRQIPNTEAFF,.,.,TRBV18,TRBJ1-1
TGTGCCAGCAGGGAGGGACTAGCGGGAACCGGAACCGGGGAGCTGTTTTTT,CASREGLAGTGTGELFF,.,TRBD2,TRBV5-4,TRBJ2-2
TGTGCCAGCAGTTCGGAACTAGCCGTAGCCAAAAACATTCAGTACTTC,CASSSELAVAKNIQYF,once,.,TRBV6-5,TRBJ2-4
TGCGCCAGCAGCTTGTCGGGACAGGGAGGCTATGGCTACACCTTC,CASSLSGQGGYGYTF,.,TRBD1,TRBV5-1,TRBJ1-2
TGTGCCAGCAGTTTGACAACATCCTACGAGCAGTACTTC,CASSLTTSYEQYF,.,.,TRBV27,TRBJ2-7
TGTGCCAGCAGTGAGTGGACAGGCTCCTATGGCTACACCTTC,CASSEWTGSYGYTF,.,TRBD1,TRBV6-4,TRBJ1-2
TGTGCCAGCAGCCAAGTATCCTCCTACAATGAGCAGTTCTTC,CASSQVSSYNEQFF,.,.,TRBV14,TRBJ2-1
TGTGCCAGCCTCGGACAGGGGCCTACCTACGAGCAGTACTTC,CASLGQGPTYEQYF,.,TRBD1,TRBV11-2,TRBJ2-7
TGTGCCAGCAGTTACGGGGGCGGAACTATGAACACTGAAGCTTTCTTT,CASSYGGGTMNTEAFF,.,.,TRBV6-5,TRBJ1-1
TGCGCCAGCAGTGAGTCGCCTAGCGGGAGCACAGATACGCAGTATTTT,CASSESPSGSTDTQYF,.,TRBD2,TRBV10-1,TRBJ2-3
TGCGCCAGCGGAATGGACAGGGGTACGCCCCAGCATTTT,CASGMDRGTPQHF,.,TRBD1,TRBV10-2,TRBJ1-5
TGTGCCAGCAGGCATACAGGGAACACTGAAGCTTTCTTT,CASRHTGNTEAFF,.,.,TRBV6-5,TRBJ1-1
TGTGCCAGCAGCTTGGGTCAGGGTCAGGTTGGGGCTTTCTTT,CASSLGQGQVGAFF,.,.,TRBV7-9,TRBJ1-1
TGTGCCAGCAGCCACGCAATGACAGTCACTGAAGCTTTCTTT,CASSHAMTVTEAFF,.,.,TRBV7-9,TRBJ1-1
TGTGCCAGCAGTGATCTTGCGGCTAGCGTGGAGACCCAGTACTTC,CASSDLAASVETQYF,.,.,TRBV2,TRBJ2-5
TGTGCCAGCAGCAGACTAGCTCAAGGTAGTGAGCAGTTCTTC,CASSRLAQGSEQFF,.,TRBD2,TRBV2,TRBJ2-1
TGTGCCAGCTCACCACTGGGTGGACAGGGGGTCTACGAGCAGTACTTC,CASSPLGGQGVYEQYF,.,TRBD1,TRBV18,TRBJ2-7
TGCGCCAGCAGCCAAGAGGAGGGGTTCGAGCAGTACTTC,CASSQEEGFEQYF,.,.,TRBV4-3,TRBJ2-7
TGTGCCAGTAGTATTCAGCCGGGACAGCGCACCGATACGCAGTATTTT,CASSIQPGQRTDTQYF,.,TRBD1,TRBV19,TRBJ2-3